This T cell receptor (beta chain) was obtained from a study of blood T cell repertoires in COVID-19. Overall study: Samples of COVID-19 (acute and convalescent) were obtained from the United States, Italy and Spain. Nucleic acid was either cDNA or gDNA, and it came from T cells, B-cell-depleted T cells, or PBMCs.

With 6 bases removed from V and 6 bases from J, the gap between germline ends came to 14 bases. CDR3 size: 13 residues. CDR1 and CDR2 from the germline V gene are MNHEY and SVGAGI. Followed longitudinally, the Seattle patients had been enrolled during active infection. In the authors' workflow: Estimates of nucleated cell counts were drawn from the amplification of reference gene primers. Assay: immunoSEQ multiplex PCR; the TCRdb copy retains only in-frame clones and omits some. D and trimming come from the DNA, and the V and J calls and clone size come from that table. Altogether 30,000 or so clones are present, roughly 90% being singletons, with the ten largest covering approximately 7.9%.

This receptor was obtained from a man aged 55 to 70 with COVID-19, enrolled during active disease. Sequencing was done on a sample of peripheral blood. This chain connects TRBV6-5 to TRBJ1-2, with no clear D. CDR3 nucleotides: TGTGCCAGCAGGCACCAGGAAGGTGATGGCTACACCTTC. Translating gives CASRHQEGDGYTF.